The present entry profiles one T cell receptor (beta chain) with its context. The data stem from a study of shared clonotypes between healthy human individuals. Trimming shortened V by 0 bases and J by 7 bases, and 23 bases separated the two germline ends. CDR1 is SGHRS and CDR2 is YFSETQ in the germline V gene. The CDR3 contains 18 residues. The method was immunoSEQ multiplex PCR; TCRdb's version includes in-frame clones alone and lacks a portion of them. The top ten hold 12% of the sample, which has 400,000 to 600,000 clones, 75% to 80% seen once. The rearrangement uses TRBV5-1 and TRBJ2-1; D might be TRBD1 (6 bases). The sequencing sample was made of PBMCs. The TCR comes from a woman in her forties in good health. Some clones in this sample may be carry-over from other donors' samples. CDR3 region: CASSLVLARGRRGNEQFF. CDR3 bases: TGCGCCAGCAGCTTGGTCCTCGCTAGAGGGAGAAGGGGGAATGAGCAGTTCTTC.